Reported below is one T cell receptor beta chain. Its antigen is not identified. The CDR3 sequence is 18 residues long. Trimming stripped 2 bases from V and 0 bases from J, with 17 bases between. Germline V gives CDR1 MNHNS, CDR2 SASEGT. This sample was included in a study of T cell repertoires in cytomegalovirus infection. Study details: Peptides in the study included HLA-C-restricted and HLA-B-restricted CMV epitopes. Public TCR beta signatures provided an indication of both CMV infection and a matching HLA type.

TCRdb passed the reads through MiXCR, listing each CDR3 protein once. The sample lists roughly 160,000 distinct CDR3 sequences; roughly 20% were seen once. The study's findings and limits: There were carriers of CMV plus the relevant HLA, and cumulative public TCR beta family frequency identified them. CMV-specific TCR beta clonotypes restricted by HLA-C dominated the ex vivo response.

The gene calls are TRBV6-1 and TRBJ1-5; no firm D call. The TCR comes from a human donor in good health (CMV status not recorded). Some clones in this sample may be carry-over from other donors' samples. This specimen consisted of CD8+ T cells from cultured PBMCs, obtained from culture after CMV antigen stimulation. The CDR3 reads CASSEWIGQLDSNQPQHF. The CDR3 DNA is TGTGCCAGCAGTGAATGGATAGGTCAGTTGGATAGCAATCAGCCCCAGCATTTT.